This TCR beta chain comes out of a study of beta chain features in type 1 diabetes. The wider study: Cell yields, gender and age were similar in healthy donors and patients. General study findings and limits: Compared to healthy donors, patients appeared to have naive, central memory and Treg TCRB repertoires that were more alike. For type 1 diabetes patients, VDJ junctions showed fewer insertions and more deletions.

Central memory, naive, regulatory and stem cell-like memory CD4+ cells were sorted by CD45RO/CCR7/CD25/CD127/CD95/CD27. A word on this clone: The antigen is not known. In the same sample, other DNA sequences code for this CDR3.

The isolated RNA, all of it, was reverse transcribed, so expressed TCRB transcripts were what got sequenced. TCRdb keeps only in-frame clones here, not all; method: immunoSEQ multiplex PCR. Of about 470,000 clones in the sample, about 32% were seen once. The ends were cut back, 3 bases at V and 2 bases at J, with 5 bases in the middle. The length of the CDR3 is 13 residues. Germline V lookup: CDR1 SGHAT, CDR2 FQNNGV. The source material was naive CD4+ T cells from blood. The chain has TRBV11-2 and TRBJ1-5; tentative D call: TRBD1 (5 bases). The sequence derives from a man younger than 30 in good health. In nucleotides, the CDR3 is TGTGCCAGCAGCTTCAGGGGCAATCAGCCCCAGCATTTT. Amino acid sequence: CASSFRGNQPQHF.